Below, 4 T cell receptor beta chains from the same sample are listed, as sequenced in a study of cytomegalovirus exposure and HLA in healthy donors. Researchers ran the PCR with 60 Vbeta and 13 Jbeta primers. Assay used: immunoSEQ multiplex PCR; TCRdb lists only in-frame clones, some missing. The sample shows around 160,000 clones, about 73% of them seen only once. The sequenced sample consisted of PBMCs. All receptors come from a man aged 40-50 years in good health and CMV-seropositive.

This chain joins TRBV6-5 and TRBJ2-5; D is unresolved. The end of the DNA aligns better with TRBJ2-7, so the J call may be wrong. The CDR3 has 14 amino acids. CDR1 and CDR2 (germline): MNHEY, SVGAGI. The CDR3: CASSYSYTLYEQYF. Here the CDR3 DNA reads TGTGCCAGCAGTTACTCGTATACCCTCTACGAGCAGTACTTC.

The chain uses TRBV11-2 and TRBJ1-1, with D possibly matching TRBD1 (5 bases). V gave up 0 bases and J gave up 3 bases, with 11 bases separating them. The V gene's germline CDR1 is SGHAT and CDR2 FQNNGV. This CDR3 contains 15 residues. For the CDR3, the DNA is TGTGCCAGCAGCTTAGATCCCCCAGGGCACACTGAAGCTTTCTTT. This translates into CASSLDPPGHTEAFF.

The J gene is TRBJ2-7, the V gene TRBV5-6, with 9 bases aligning to TRBD1. Per germline, CDR1 SGHDT and CDR2 YYEEEE. The J segment lost 11 bases and the V segment lost 3 bases, leaving 6 bases of the junction unmatched. There are 12 residues in the CDR3. The CDR3 loop is CASSSGTGREYF. CDR3 bases: TGTGCCAGCAGCTCGGGGACAGGGAGGGAGTACTTC. Together with reference TRBV5-6 and TRBJ2-7, the CDR3 gives the full variable domain: DAGVTQSPTHLIKTRGQQVTLRCSPKSGHDTVSWYQQALGQGPQFIFQYYEEEERQRGNFPDRFSGHQFPNYSSELNVNALLLGDSALYLCASSSGTGREYFGPGTRLTVT.

The V and J genes are TRBV28 and TRBJ2-7; 7 positions match TRBD1. V lost 4 bases, J lost 3 bases, and 9 bases stayed unmatched. There are 15 residues in the CDR3. Germline V CDR1 and CDR2: MDHEN, SYDVKM. CDR3 amino acids: CASSSPTGSYYEQYF. In nucleotides, the CDR3 is TGTGCCAGCAGTTCACCGACAGGGAGCTACTACGAGCAGTACTTC.